This TCR beta chain was recorded in a study of regulatory T cells in long-lasting Graves disease. Comment on this clonotype: The target antigen is unknown.

Building the TCR beta libraries relied on iRepertoire HTBI primers, and CDR3 regions underwent Arm-PCR. TCRdb reprocessed the multiplex PCR reads with MiXCR, giving one entry per CDR3 protein. The repertoire has fewer than 450,000 distinct CDR3 sequences, 20% to 30% of them found once; the top ten carry approximately 25%. The time point is: persistent/refractory GD, antithyroid drugs over 5 years with positive TRAb. The TCR library used RNA extracted from PBMCs. J was trimmed by 1 base and V by 6 bases; bases with no gene match: 7. The CDR3 has 14 residues. Germline-derived CDR1 and CDR2 are DFQATT and SNEGSKA (reference sequence). General observations from the study: Analyses excluded thyroid tissue, covering peripheral blood alone. Segments TRBV28, TRBJ1-2 and TRBJ2-5 showed preferential usage in persistent disease. Among persistent patients, a larger number of public clonotypes were shared (around 3,000) than among newly diagnosed patients (roughly 1,000).

This chain uses TRBV20-1 with TRBJ2-5, with 8 bases identical to TRBD1. This clonotype was obtained from a female donor with Graves disease. The input for sequencing was peripheral blood mononuclear cells (PBMCs), taken when the disease was refractory, from a patient treated with antithyroid drugs. This CDR3 reads CSAQTGASQETQYF. In nucleotides, the CDR3 is TGCAGTGCCCAGACAGGGGCGAGCCAAGAGACCCAGTACTTC.